These 26 T cell receptor beta chains were all obtained from the same sample, sequenced in a study of T cell repertoires in cytomegalovirus infection. Using its own MiXCR run on the reads, TCRdb lists one record per CDR3 protein. In the table there are a few hundred thousand distinct CDR3 sequences, around 15% of which are singletons. Sequences were obtained from PBMCs. These receptors were obtained from a human donor in good health (CMV status not recorded). Some clones in this sample may be carry-over from other donors' samples.

The V gene is TRBV5-8, the J gene TRBJ2-7; D uncertain. V lost 0 bases to trimming and J lost 4 bases, with 8 bases between them. Germline V gives CDR1 SGHTS, CDR2 YDEGEE. The CDR3 covers 13 residues. CDR3 sequence: CASSLGRRYEQYF. The CDR3 DNA sequence: TGTGCCAGCAGCTTGGGACGGCGATACGAGCAGTACTTC. The full variable domain, rest sourced from reference TRBV5-8 and TRBJ2-7, is EAGVTQSPTHLIKTRGQQATLRCSPISGHTSVYWYQQALGLGLQFLLWYDEGEERNRGNFPPRFSGRQFPNYSSELNVNALELEDSALYLCASSLGRRYEQYFGPGTRLTVT.

The V call is TRBV5-4, the J call TRBJ2-1; 8 positions match TRBD1. The CDR3 runs to 14 residues. Per germline, CDR1 SGHNT and CDR2 YYREEE (reference sequence). V trimming: 5 bases; J trimming: 7 bases; junction bases outside the gene matches: 8. The CDR3 region is CASSIGQGRNEQFF. As DNA, the CDR3 is TGTGCCAGCAGTATCGGACAGGGTCGGAATGAGCAGTTCTTC.

This chain uses TRBV25-1 with TRBJ2-1, with a tentative D call TRBD1 (5 bases). Trimming removed 6 bases from V and 7 bases from J, with 13 bases in between. CDR1 and CDR2 from the germline V gene are MGHDK and SYGVNS. The CDR3 is made up of 13 amino acids. This chain's CDR3 is CASSAAGQNEQFF. For the CDR3, the DNA is TGTGCCAGCAGCGCAGCAGGGCAGAATGAGCAGTTCTTC.

This chain connects TRBV5-1 to TRBJ2-1, with 7 positions matching TRBD1. With V trimmed by 2 bases and J by 6 bases, 5 bases remained unmatched. The germline V gene has CDR1 SGHRS and CDR2 YFSETQ. This CDR3 is built from 14 residues. The CDR3: CASSFAQGFNEQFF. The CDR3 DNA is TGCGCCAGCAGCTTTGCACAGGGGTTCAATGAGCAGTTCTTC.

The chain uses TRBV4-2 and TRBJ2-6, with 9 bases lining up with TRBD1. The CDR3 is made up of 19 amino acids. Germline V gives CDR1 LGHNA, CDR2 YNFKEQ. J gave up 0 bases and V 1 base, and 7 bases lay outside the gene matches. In DNA form, the CDR3 reads TGTGCCAGCAGCCAAGGAGCCGGGACAGGGATCTCTGGGGCCAACGTCCTGACTTTC. Its protein is CASSQGAGTGISGANVLTF.

This clonotype has just a few counts. This rearrangement joins TRBV27 to TRBJ1-5, with 7 bases matching TRBD1. V lost 6 bases, J lost 3 bases, and 8 bases stayed unmatched. The CDR3 sequence is 15 residues long. Germline V gene lookup returns CDR1 MNHEY and CDR2 SMNVEV (reference sequence). The CDR3 nucleotides read TGTGCCAGCAGCACTACAGGGGCCCTCAATCAGCCCCAGCATTTT. Residues: CASSTTGALNQPQHF.

The V call is TRBV2, the J call TRBJ1-6; 7 bases align to TRBD1. CDR1 and CDR2 (germline): SNHLY, FYNNEI. The V segment lost 3 bases and the J segment 7 bases; nucleotides outside the gene matches: 3. This CDR3 is 14 amino acids long. CDR3 coding DNA: TGTGCCAGCAGTGAGGGACAGCGAAATTCACCCCTCCACTTT. Its protein product is CASSEGQRNSPLHF.

This clonotype appeared many times. The chain links TRBV15 to TRBJ2-7; TRBD2 aligns across 8 bases. The CDR3 runs 14 residues. CDR1 LNHNV and CDR2 YYDKDF come from the germline V gene (reference sequence). V lost 2 bases to trimming and J lost 0 bases; unmatched junction nucleotides: 0. CDR3 sequence reads: CATSRLAGSYEQYF. Here the CDR3 DNA reads TGTGCCACCAGCAGACTAGCGGGCTCCTACGAGCAGTACTTC.

This clonotype was detected ten times or more. The chain couples TRBV7-2 to TRBJ2-7; D is tentatively TRBD1 or TRBD2 (5 bases each). Germline V CDR1 and CDR2: SGHTA, FQGNSA. V was trimmed by 3 bases and J by 8 bases, leaving 14 bases between them. This CDR3 comprises 13 residues. The CDR3 protein is CASSFDTPGQQYF. The CDR3 DNA sequence: TGTGCCAGCAGCTTCGACACCCCGGGGCAGCAGTACTTC.

This clonotype appeared many times. The CDR3 reads CATVAGGMDTQYF. Here the CDR3 DNA reads TGTGCCACCGTAGCGGGAGGTATGGATACGCAGTATTTT. The chain is built from TRBV28 and TRBJ2-3; 10 positions agree with TRBD2. J was trimmed by 6 bases and V by 10 bases; bases with no gene match: 7. Germline V gene lookup returns CDR1 MDHEN and CDR2 SYDVKM. This CDR3 region has 13 residues.

This chain connects TRBV12-5 to TRBJ2-1; 8 nucleotides match TRBD2. The germline V gene has CDR1 LGHNT and CDR2 FRNRAP. The CDR3 loop spans 17 amino acids. Trimming cost V 0 bases and J 8 bases; bases outside gene matches: 12. In nucleotides, the CDR3 is TGTGCTAGTGGTTTGGTCCTGGGCGGGAGGCACCGTGATGAGCAGTTCTTC. Translated: CASGLVLGGRHRDEQFF.

This clonotype showed up just a few times. The chain employs TRBV20-1 and TRBJ2-7, with D perhaps TRBD1 (6 bases). CDR1 and CDR2 from the germline V gene are DFQATT and SNEGSKA (reference sequence). The CDR3 spans 14 residues. Trimming cost V 1 base and J 3 bases, with 13 bases left between them. The CDR3 coding sequence is TGCAGTGCTAGAGGGGCAGACAGGATCTACGAGCAGTACTTC. It specifies CSARGADRIYEQYF.

This clonotype was seen more than once but under ten times. J is TRBJ2-1 and V is TRBV5-5, with D unresolved. V was trimmed by 1 base and J by 1 base, leaving 6 bases between them. Germline values: CDR1 SGHKS, CDR2 YYEKEE (reference sequence). This CDR3 region has 14 residues. CDR3 coding DNA: TGTGCCAGCAGCTTGTTTGAGTCCTACAATGAGCAGTTCTTC. This gives the protein CASSLFESYNEQFF. Full variable domain (rest looked up from reference TRBV5-5 and TRBJ2-1): DAGVTQSPTHLIKTRGQQVTLRCSPISGHKSVSWYQQVLGQGPQFIFQYYEKEERGRGNFPDRFSARQFPNYSSELNVNALLLGDSALYLCASSLFESYNEQFFGPGTRLTVL.

This chain joins TRBV24-1 and TRBJ2-1; 10 bases fit TRBD1. Germline CDR1 reads KGHDR; CDR2 reads SFDVKD. This CDR3 is built from 19 residues. The V segment lost 3 bases and the J segment 0 bases; nucleotides outside the gene matches: 10. CDR3 protein: CATSDLWTGGYSSYNEQFF. CDR3 coding DNA: TGTGCCACCAGTGATCTATGGACAGGGGGTTACTCCTCCTACAATGAGCAGTTCTTC.

This clonotype was seen repeatedly, ten times or more. The genes are TRBV10-3 and TRBJ2-3; D ambiguous. Germline V gene lookup returns CDR1 ENHRY and CDR2 SYGVKD. This CDR3 region has 12 residues. V lost 3 bases and J lost 5, with 6 bases in between. CDR3 region: CAISDVGDTQYF. DNA for the CDR3: TGTGCCATCAGTGACGTGGGAGATACGCAGTATTTT.

The rearrangement joins TRBV12-3 or TRBV12-4 to TRBJ1-5, with D possibly TRBD1 on 5 matching bases. The CDR3 has 13 amino acids. V was trimmed by 6 bases and J by 9 bases, leaving 15 bases between them. The CDR3 nucleotides read TGTGCCAGCAGCCGGGACGGGGATCGGCCCCAGCATTTT. This sequence encodes CASSRDGDRPQHF.

At least ten counts were recorded for this clonotype. This chain uses TRBV6-6 with TRBJ2-1; 9 nucleotides agree with TRBD2. Germline values: CDR1 MNHNY, CDR2 SVGAGI (reference sequence). Losses at the gene ends were 0 bases for V and 2 bases for J; bases not matched to a gene: 2. The CDR3 covers 16 residues. The DNA for the CDR3 is TGTGCCAGCAGTTACTCGACTAGCGGAGCCTACAATGAGCAGTTCTTC. This translates into CASSYSTSGAYNEQFF.

This clonotype has just a few counts. This chain joins TRBV7-2 and TRBJ2-3; D gene uncertain. This CDR3 comprises 13 residues. Trimming left V 7 bases short and J 2 bases short, with 10 bases between. Germline V gene sequence: CDR1 SGHTA, CDR2 FQGNSA. The CDR3 here is CASNLSPTDTQYF. CDR3 bases: TGTGCCAGCAACCTATCCCCCACAGATACGCAGTATTTT.

This clonotype was seen only a few times. The rearrangement joins TRBV12-3 or TRBV12-4 to TRBJ2-7; D unclear. Trimming removed 2 bases at V and 5 bases at J, with 7 bases between. The CDR3 contains 12 residues. The CDR3 region has the DNA TGTGCCAGCAGTTTATCGGTGGACGAGCAGTACTTC. Protein: CASSLSVDEQYF.

The chain carries TRBV6-4 and TRBJ2-5, with TRBD2 matching over 7 bases. This CDR3 comprises 14 residues. Germline values: CDR1 MRHNA, CDR2 SNTAGT. The J segment lost 5 bases and the V segment lost 2 bases, leaving 5 bases of the junction unmatched. This chain's CDR3 is CASSDRAGAETQYF. Here the CDR3 DNA reads TGTGCCAGCAGTGACCGGGCGGGAGCGGAGACCCAGTACTTC.

This chain links TRBV28 with TRBJ2-5, with 7 bases aligning to TRBD1. V was clipped by 4 bases and J by 1 base; unmatched bases: 6. The germline V gene encodes CDR1 MDHEN and CDR2 SYDVKM. The CDR3 length is 15 residues. The CDR3 DNA follows: TGTGCCAGCAGTTCCCTAGGGACAGCCCAAGAGACCCAGTACTTC. Its translation: CASSSLGTAQETQYF. Drawing the rest from reference TRBV28 and TRBJ2-5, the complete variable domain is DVKVTQSSRYLVKRTGEKVFLECVQDMDHENMFWYRQDPGLGLRLIYFSYDVKMKEKGDIPEGYSVSREKKERFSLILESASTNQTSMYLCASSSLGTAQETQYFGPGTRLLVL.

This clonotype was picked up many times. The junction does not match germline at one end; this may be a read error. The rearrangement uses TRBV5-1 and TRBJ1-2; TRBD1 is a possible D gene (5 bases). The CDR3 totals 14 residues. Germline CDR1 reads SGHRS; CDR2 reads YFSETQ. The CDR3 is CASSLEGINYGYTF. CDR3 in DNA: TGTGCCAGCAGCTTAGAGGGGATCAACTATGGCTACACCTTC.

V usage is TRBV6-2 or TRBV6-3 and J usage is TRBJ2-7; D remains ambiguous. Germline V gene lookup returns CDR1 MNHEY and CDR2 SVGEGT. The CDR3 is 14 amino acids. V lost 6 bases to trimming and J lost 0 bases, with 12 bases between them. CDR3 sequence: CASSYDESSYEQYF. CDR3 nucleotides: TGTGCCAGCAGCTATGACGAGAGCTCCTACGAGCAGTACTTC.

The chain joins TRBV20-1 to TRBJ2-3; 14 nucleotides line up with TRBD2. The germline V gene encodes CDR1 DFQATT and CDR2 SNEGSKA (reference sequence). The J segment lost 4 bases and the V segment lost 3 bases, leaving 6 bases of the junction unmatched. CDR3 length: 16 amino acids. In DNA form, the CDR3 reads TGCAGTGCTAGCGGACTAGCGGGAGGTGTGCCAGATACGCAGTATTTT. The encoded protein is CSASGLAGGVPDTQYF.

V gene TRBV5-4 combines with J gene TRBJ1-1, with 8 positions matching TRBD1. The CDR3 loop spans 14 amino acids. V was clipped by 5 bases and J by 5 bases; unmatched bases: 8. Germline assignment: CDR1 SGHNT and CDR2 YYREEE (reference sequence). For the CDR3, the DNA is TGTGCCAGCAGTTCGGGACAGGTCGAAACTGAAGCTTTCTTT. The encoded protein is CASSSGQVETEAFF.

This clonotype was picked up many times. The chain carries TRBV6-5 and TRBJ1-2; 9 bases fit TRBD1. Germline V gene data show CDR1 as MNHEY and CDR2 as SVGAGI. The CDR3 is made up of 13 amino acids. The trim removed 6 bases at V and 7 bases at J, leaving 6 bases unmatched. The CDR3 is CASSPTGGFGYTF. Here the CDR3 DNA reads TGTGCCAGCAGCCCTACAGGGGGCTTTGGCTACACCTTC.